A single T cell receptor beta chain is shown here with its context. What it binds is unknown. The germline V gene has CDR1 DFQATT and CDR2 SNEGSKA (reference sequence). Trimming shortened V by 6 bases and J by 4 bases, and 6 bases separated the two germline ends. This CDR3 region has 11 residues. These data originate in a study of identical twins' blood T cells. Study-wide results and limits: Abundant TCRbeta CDR3s overlapped more between twins than with unrelated donors.

TCRdb fed the 5' RACE reads into MiXCR, producing one record per CDR3 protein. This sample has a few hundred thousand distinct CDR3 sequences, with about 28% found just once. The source is a woman between 18 and 50 years old in good health. Sequences were obtained from PBMCs. This chain joins TRBV20-1 and TRBJ2-2; D gene ambiguous. CDR3 loop: CSAPITGELFF. The CDR3, as DNA: TGCAGTGCCCCCATCACCGGGGAGCTGTTTTTT.